Each of the 21 T cell receptor beta chains below was sequenced from the same sample in a study of CD8+ T cells in alopecia areata. cDNA prepared by RNA extraction and subsequent reverse transcription served as the template for sequencing. The assay was immunoSEQ multiplex PCR, and TCRdb's table has in-frame clones only and misses some. The table shows fewer than 150,000 clones, with around 60% occurring only once. The sample consisted of CD4+ T cells sorted from blood, taken at week 0. The receptors derive from a human donor with alopecia areata.

This clone appeared once. One junction end disagrees with the germline gene, perhaps due to a read error. This chain links TRBV15 with TRBJ1-5, with 7 bases matching TRBD1. There are 15 residues in the CDR3. Germline V gene lookup returns CDR1 LNHNV and CDR2 YYDKDF (reference sequence). CDR3 nucleotides: TGTGCCACCAGCCGAGAGCTACAGGGGTATCAGCCCCAGCATTTT. Amino acid sequence: CATSRELQGYQPQHF.

V and J are TRBV7-2 and TRBJ1-1; the match to TRBD1 covers 9 bases. Trimming removed 4 bases from V and 5 bases from J; junction bases left unmatched: 2. Germline lookup yields CDR1 SGHTA and CDR2 FQGNSA. This CDR3 comprises 13 residues. In nucleotides, the CDR3 is TGTGCCAGCAGCTCGGGACAGGGAACTGAAGCTTTCTTT. As protein: CASSSGQGTEAFF.

Note on this clone: At the DNA level, this CDR3 is encoded by other sequences in the same sample as well. The rearrangement uses TRBV5-1 and TRBJ1-5; TRBD1 is a possible D gene (5 bases). Trimming stripped 5 bases from V and 0 bases from J, with 6 bases between. Germline V gene sequence: CDR1 SGHRS, CDR2 YFSETQ. This CDR3 contains 13 residues. The CDR3 here is CASRGDSNQPQHF. The CDR3 bases are TGCGCCAGCAGGGGGGATAGCAATCAGCCCCAGCATTTT.

The chain combines TRBV7-2 with TRBJ1-5; D ambiguous. This CDR3 has 12 residues. Germline V gene lookup returns CDR1 SGHTA and CDR2 FQGNSA. The ends were cut back, 3 bases at V and 5 bases at J, with 5 bases in the middle. CDR3: CASSFYDQPQHF. CDR3 in DNA: TGTGCCAGCAGCTTCTACGATCAGCCCCAGCATTTT. The full variable domain, its missing parts supplied by reference TRBV7-2 and TRBJ1-5, is GAGVSQSPSNKVTEKGKDVELRCDPISGHTALYWYRQSLGQGLEFLIYFQGNSAPDKSGLPSDRFSAERTGGSVSTLTIQRTQQEDSAVYLCASSFYDQPQHFGDGTRLSIL.

The rearrangement links TRBV29-1 to TRBJ1-4, with 11 bases fitting TRBD1. The V gene end was trimmed by 6 bases and the J gene end by 5 bases; junction bases not matched to a gene: 2. Germline V gene sequence: CDR1 SQVTM, CDR2 ANQGSEA. The length of the CDR3 is 13 residues. The CDR3 DNA sequence: TGCAGCGTCGGACAGGGGGCGAATGAAAAACTGTTTTTT. Translating gives CSVGQGANEKLFF.

This clone has just a few counts. This chain uses TRBV5-1 with TRBJ2-7; D perhaps matches TRBD2 (5 bases). This CDR3 is built from 17 residues. V was trimmed by 0 bases and J by 0 bases, leaving 16 bases between them. CDR1 and CDR2 from the germline V gene are SGHRS and YFSETQ. The CDR3 DNA reads as TGCGCCAGCAGCTTGGGGTCTAGCCGGCATGGCTCCTACGAGCAGTACTTC. It codes for CASSLGSSRHGSYEQYF. Using reference TRBV5-1 and TRBJ2-7 for the parts outside the CDR3, the full variable domain is KAGVTQTPRYLIKTRGQQVTLSCSPISGHRSVSWYQQTPGQGLQFLFEYFSETQRNKGNFPGRFSGRQFSNSRSEMNVSTLELGDSALYLCASSLGSSRHGSYEQYFGPGTRLTVT.

The rearrangement joins TRBV21-1 to TRBJ1-4. TRBV21-1 is a known pseudogene. This CDR3 contains 15 residues. In DNA, the CDR3 is TGTGCCAGCAGCAAAGTGGGGATTGTGGATGAAAAACTGTTTTTT. Its translation is CASSKVGIVDEKLFF.

The rearrangement links TRBV7-2 to TRBJ2-3, with 7 nucleotides matching TRBD1. Germline V lookup: CDR1 SGHTA, CDR2 FQGNSA. The CDR3 totals 15 residues. V lost 2 bases and J lost 0; bases outside the gene matches: 2. The CDR3 DNA is TGTGCCAGCAGCTTATCGGGACAGAGCACAGATACGCAGTATTTT. Residues: CASSLSGQSTDTQYF.

This clone is a singleton in its sample. The chain uses TRBV4-1 and TRBJ1-3, with a possible D match to TRBD1 (5 bases). Germline CDR1 MGHRA, CDR2 YSYEKL. This CDR3 spans 18 amino acids. Between the trimmed V and J ends, which lost 0 bases and 3 bases, there was a span of 18 bases. The CDR3 DNA reads TGCGCCAGCAGCCAAGACCCCTGGGTGGGGCTGGATGGAAACACCATATATTTT. It translates to CASSQDPWVGLDGNTIYF.

This chain connects TRBV2 to TRBJ2-7; no firm D call. CDR3 length: 12 amino acids. Germline V gives CDR1 SNHLY, CDR2 FYNNEI. V lost 8 bases and J lost 2, with 10 bases in between. The CDR3 here is CASGRPAYEQYF. CDR3 nucleotide sequence: TGTGCCAGCGGCAGGCCGGCCTACGAGCAGTACTTC.

The chain's CDR3 is CASSFLRGTKNIQYF. The CDR3 DNA sequence: TGTGCCAGCAGTTTTTTGAGGGGTACCAAAAACATTCAGTACTTC. This rearrangement joins TRBV27 to TRBJ2-4; D may be TRBD1 or TRBD2 (5 bases each). Germline values: CDR1 MNHEY, CDR2 SMNVEV (reference sequence). The CDR3 is 15 residues long. V dropped 3 bases and J dropped 2 bases, with 11 bases sitting between them.

The chain joins TRBV7-9 to TRBJ1-2; D is uncertain. This CDR3 contains 14 residues. Germline V gives CDR1 SEHNR, CDR2 FQNEAQ (reference sequence). V dropped 1 base and J dropped 7 bases, with 13 bases sitting between them. The CDR3 spells CASSLVSGDGGYTF. CDR3 in DNA: TGTGCCAGCAGCTTAGTGTCTGGGGATGGTGGCTACACCTTC.

This clone has a single count. The CDR3 nucleotides read TGTGCCAGCAGCCCAGAGGGGTTTGGACAGCCCCAGCATTTT. It yields the protein CASSPEGFGQPQHF. The chain joins TRBV9 to TRBJ1-5; tentative D call: TRBD1 (5 bases). This CDR3 has 14 residues. V was cut by 4 bases and J by 7 bases, with 15 bases left in between. The V gene's germline CDR1 is SGDLS and CDR2 YYNGEE.

This sequence joins TRBV6-5 and TRBJ2-6, with D tentatively TRBD2 (6 bases). Trimming took 7 bases from V and 4 from J, leaving 11 bases between them. This CDR3 has 14 residues. Germline CDR1 MNHEY, CDR2 SVGAGI. The CDR3 here is CASTWTTGANVLTF. The CDR3 DNA reads as TGTGCCAGCACCTGGACTACCGGGGCCAACGTCCTGACTTTC.

This clone has just a few counts. V usage is TRBV5-1 and J usage is TRBJ2-3; perhaps TRBD2 as D (6 bases). V dropped 7 bases and J dropped 2 bases, with 17 bases sitting between them. The CDR3 covers 15 residues. CDR1 is SGHRS and CDR2 is YFSETQ in the germline V gene. This CDR3 is CASAPRRGNTDTQYF. The CDR3 nucleotides are TGCGCCAGCGCCCCGAGGAGGGGTAACACAGATACGCAGTATTTT.

The chain is built from TRBV5-1 and TRBJ1-2; the D is unclear. CDR3 length equals 16 residues. CDR1 and CDR2 (germline): SGHRS, YFSETQ. Trimming shortened V by 2 bases and J by 2 bases, and 16 bases separated the two germline ends. CDR3 coding DNA: TGCGCCAGCAGCTTATCCCTTGGGCAGACGAACTATGGCTACACCTTC. It codes for CASSLSLGQTNYGYTF.

This rearrangement joins TRBV30 to TRBJ2-3; 9 nucleotides line up with TRBD2. This CDR3 is built from 15 residues. Germline V lookup: CDR1 GTSNPN, CDR2 SVGIG (reference sequence). The V segment lost 0 bases and the J segment 3 bases; nucleotides outside the gene matches: 4. In nucleotides, the CDR3 is TGTGCCTGGAGTGTAGCGGGAGGAGGGACAGATACGCAGTATTTT. It translates to CAWSVAGGGTDTQYF.

J is TRBJ2-6 and V is TRBV5-1; no reliable D call. The germline V gene has CDR1 SGHRS and CDR2 YFSETQ. With 7 bases removed from V and 0 bases from J, the gap between germline ends came to 14 bases. This CDR3 is built from 16 residues. The CDR3 sequence: CASRPATLSGANVLTF. The CDR3 DNA follows: TGCGCCAGCCGCCCAGCCACCCTCTCTGGGGCCAACGTCCTGACTTTC.

This chain connects TRBV7-2 to TRBJ1-2; D is undetermined. Trimming removed 4 bases at V and 8 bases at J, with 17 bases between. The CDR3 runs 14 residues. Germline loops: CDR1 SGHTA, CDR2 FQGNSA. The CDR3 DNA sequence: TGTGCCAGCAGCTCCCGGGAGACCCTCGTCGGCTACACCTTC. Protein sequence: CASSSRETLVGYTF.

The chain employs TRBV7-2 and TRBJ2-3; 7 nucleotides match TRBD2. The CDR3 is made up of 14 amino acids. Germline lookup yields CDR1 SGHTA and CDR2 FQGNSA. V lost 1 base to trimming and J lost 5 bases; unmatched junction nucleotides: 3. The CDR3 spells CASSLVRGGDTQYF. In DNA form, the CDR3 reads TGTGCCAGCAGCTTAGTCCGCGGGGGAGATACGCAGTATTTT.

This clone was counted a single time. V usage is TRBV15 and J usage is TRBJ2-1; no clear D. V was cut by 3 bases and J by 4 bases, with 10 bases left in between. From germline, CDR1 is LNHNV and CDR2 YYDKDF (reference sequence). The CDR3 runs 14 residues. The CDR3 bases are TGTGCCACCAGCAGCAGACTCTCTTACAATGAGCAGTTCTTC. Protein product: CATSSRLSYNEQFF. Full variable domain (outside the CDR3, taken from reference TRBV15 and TRBJ2-1): DAMVIQNPRYQVTQFGKPVTLSCSQTLNHNVMYWYQQKSSQAPKLLFHYYDKDFNNEADTPDNFQSRRPNTSFCFLDIRSPGLGDTAMYLCATSSRLSYNEQFFGPGTRLTVL.